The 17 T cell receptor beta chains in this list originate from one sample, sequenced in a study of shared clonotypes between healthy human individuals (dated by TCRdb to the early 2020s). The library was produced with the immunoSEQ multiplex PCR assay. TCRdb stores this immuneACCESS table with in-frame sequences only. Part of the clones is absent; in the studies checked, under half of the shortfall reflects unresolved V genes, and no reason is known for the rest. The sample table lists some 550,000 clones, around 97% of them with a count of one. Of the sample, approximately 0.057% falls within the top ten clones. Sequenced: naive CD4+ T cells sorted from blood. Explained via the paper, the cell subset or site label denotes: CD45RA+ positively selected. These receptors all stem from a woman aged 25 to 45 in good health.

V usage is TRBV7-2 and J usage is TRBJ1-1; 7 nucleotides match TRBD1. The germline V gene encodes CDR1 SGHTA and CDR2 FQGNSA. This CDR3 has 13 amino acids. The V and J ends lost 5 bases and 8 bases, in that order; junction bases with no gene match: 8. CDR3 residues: CASSLWDRREAFF. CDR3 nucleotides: TGTGCCAGCAGCCTCTGGGACAGAAGAGAAGCTTTCTTT.

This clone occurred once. The DNA for the CDR3 is TGTGCCAGCAGTTTACTTTACAGGAACACTGAAGCTTTCTTT. Translated: CASSLLYRNTEAFF. This chain links TRBV28 with TRBJ1-1; the D is unclear. Germline V gives CDR1 MDHEN, CDR2 SYDVKM. CDR3 length: 14 residues. Trimming shortened V by 2 bases and J by 1 base, and 8 bases separated the two germline ends.

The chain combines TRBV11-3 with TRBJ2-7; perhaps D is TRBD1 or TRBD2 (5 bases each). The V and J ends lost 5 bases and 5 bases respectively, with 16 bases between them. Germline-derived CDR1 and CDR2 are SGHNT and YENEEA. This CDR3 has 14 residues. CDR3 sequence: CASSVSAWDHEQYF. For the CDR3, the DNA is TGTGCCAGCAGCGTGTCAGCCTGGGACCACGAGCAGTACTTC.

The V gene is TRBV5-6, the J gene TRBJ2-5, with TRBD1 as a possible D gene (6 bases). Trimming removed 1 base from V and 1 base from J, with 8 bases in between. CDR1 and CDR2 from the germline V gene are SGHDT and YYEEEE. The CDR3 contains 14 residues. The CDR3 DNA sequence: TGTGCCAGCAGCTTGCAGGGGACCCAAGAGACCCAGTACTTC. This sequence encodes CASSLQGTQETQYF.

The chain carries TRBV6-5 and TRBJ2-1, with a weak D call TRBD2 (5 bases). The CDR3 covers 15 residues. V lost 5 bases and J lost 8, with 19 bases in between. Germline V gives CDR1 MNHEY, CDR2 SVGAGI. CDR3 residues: CASSPRGRGSHEQFF. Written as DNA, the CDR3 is TGTGCCAGCAGTCCCCGGGGTCGTGGGTCCCATGAGCAGTTCTTC.

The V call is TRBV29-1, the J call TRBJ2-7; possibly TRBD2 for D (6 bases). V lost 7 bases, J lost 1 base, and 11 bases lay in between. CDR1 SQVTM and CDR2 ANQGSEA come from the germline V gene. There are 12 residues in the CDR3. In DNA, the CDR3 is TGCAGCGCCGGGACTCCTTCCTACGAGCAGTACTTC. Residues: CSAGTPSYEQYF.

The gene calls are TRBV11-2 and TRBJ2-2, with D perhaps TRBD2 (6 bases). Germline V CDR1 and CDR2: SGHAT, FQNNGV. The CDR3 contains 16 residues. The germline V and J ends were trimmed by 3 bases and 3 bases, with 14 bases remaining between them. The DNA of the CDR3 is TGTGCCAGCAGCTTTCTCCGGGGGACGGACACCGGGGAGCTGTTTTTT. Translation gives CASSFLRGTDTGELFF.

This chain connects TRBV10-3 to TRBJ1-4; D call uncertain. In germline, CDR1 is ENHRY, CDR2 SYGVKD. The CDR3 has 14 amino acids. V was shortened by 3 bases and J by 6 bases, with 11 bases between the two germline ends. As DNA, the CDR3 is TGTGCCATCAGTGATGTGGGCCTAGATGAAAAACTGTTTTTT. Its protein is CAISDVGLDEKLFF.

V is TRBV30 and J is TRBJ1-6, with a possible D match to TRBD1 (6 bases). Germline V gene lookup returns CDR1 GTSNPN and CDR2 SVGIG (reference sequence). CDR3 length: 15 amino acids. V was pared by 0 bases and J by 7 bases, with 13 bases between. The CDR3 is CAWSVGQGRNSPLHF. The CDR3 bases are TGTGCCTGGAGTGTCGGGCAGGGGAGGAATTCACCCCTCCACTTT.

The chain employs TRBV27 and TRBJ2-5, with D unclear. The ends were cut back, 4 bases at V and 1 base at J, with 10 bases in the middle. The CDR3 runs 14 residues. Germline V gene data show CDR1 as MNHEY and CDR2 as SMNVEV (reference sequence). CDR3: CASSWLDRQETQYF. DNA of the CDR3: TGTGCCAGCAGTTGGTTAGACCGCCAAGAGACCCAGTACTTC.

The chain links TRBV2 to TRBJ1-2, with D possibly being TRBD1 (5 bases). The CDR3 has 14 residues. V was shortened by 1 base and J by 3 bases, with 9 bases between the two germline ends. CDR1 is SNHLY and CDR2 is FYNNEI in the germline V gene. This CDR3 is CASSEGQTDYGYTF. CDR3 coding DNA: TGTGCCAGCAGTGAAGGTCAGACAGACTATGGCTACACCTTC. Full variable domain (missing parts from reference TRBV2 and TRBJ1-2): EPEVTQTPSHQVTQMGQEVILRCVPISNHLYFYWYRQILGQKVEFLVSFYNNEISEKSEIFDDQFSVERPDGSNFTLKIRSTKLEDSAMYFCASSEGQTDYGYTFGSGTRLTVV.

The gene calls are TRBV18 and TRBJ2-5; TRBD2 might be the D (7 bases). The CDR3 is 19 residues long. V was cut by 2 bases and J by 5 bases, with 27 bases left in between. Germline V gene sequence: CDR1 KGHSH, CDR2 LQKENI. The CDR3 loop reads CASSPFIGPGGRGLETQYF. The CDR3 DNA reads TGTGCCAGCTCACCATTTATCGGACCGGGGGGCAGGGGTCTGGAGACCCAGTACTTC.

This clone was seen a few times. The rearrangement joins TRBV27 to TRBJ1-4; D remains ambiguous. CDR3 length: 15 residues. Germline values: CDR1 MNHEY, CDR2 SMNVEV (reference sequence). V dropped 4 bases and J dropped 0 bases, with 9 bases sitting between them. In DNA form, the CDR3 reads TGTGCCAGCAGTTCATGGGGAACAACTAATGAAAAACTGTTTTTT. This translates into CASSSWGTTNEKLFF.

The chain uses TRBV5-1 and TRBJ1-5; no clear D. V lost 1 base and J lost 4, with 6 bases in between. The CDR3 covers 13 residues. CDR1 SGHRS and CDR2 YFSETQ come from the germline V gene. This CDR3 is CASSLLGNQPQHF. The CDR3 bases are TGCGCCAGCAGCTTGTTAGGGAATCAGCCCCAGCATTTT.

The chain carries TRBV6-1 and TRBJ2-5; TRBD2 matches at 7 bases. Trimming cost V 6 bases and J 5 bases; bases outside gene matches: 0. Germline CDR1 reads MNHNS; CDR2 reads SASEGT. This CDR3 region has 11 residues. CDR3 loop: CASRGGETQYF. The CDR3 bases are TGTGCCAGCAGGGGGGGGGAGACCCAGTACTTC.

In DNA, the CDR3 is TGTGCCACCAGCAGGGAAACAGGCTCCAATGAGCAGTTCTTC. It codes for CATSRETGSNEQFF. The rearrangement links TRBV15 to TRBJ2-1; possible D gene TRBD1, 5 bases. This CDR3 contains 14 residues. Germline CDR1 LNHNV, CDR2 YYDKDF (reference sequence). Trimming pared 3 bases from V and 6 bases from J, leaving 12 bases between. The variable domain in full, with the rest retrieved from reference TRBV15 and TRBJ2-1, is DAMVIQNPRYQVTQFGKPVTLSCSQTLNHNVMYWYQQKSSQAPKLLFHYYDKDFNNEADTPDNFQSRRPNTSFCFLDIRSPGLGDTAMYLCATSRETGSNEQFFGPGTRLTVL.

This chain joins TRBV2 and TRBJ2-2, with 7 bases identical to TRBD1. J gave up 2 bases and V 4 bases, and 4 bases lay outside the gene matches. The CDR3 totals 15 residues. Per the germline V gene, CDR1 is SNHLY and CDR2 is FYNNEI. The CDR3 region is CASSGYRGNTGELFF. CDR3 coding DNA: TGTGCCAGCAGTGGGTACAGGGGAAACACCGGGGAGCTGTTTTTT.